These 14 T cell receptor beta chains came from one sample sequenced in a study of cytomegalovirus exposure and HLA in healthy donors. Vbeta (60) and Jbeta (13) primers were used in the PCR. Sequenced by immunoSEQ multiplex PCR; TCRdb stores in-frame clones only, minus some. Among some 98,000 clones listed, roughly 70% were seen once. Material for sequencing was PBMCs. The receptors originated from a man aged 45-65 years in good health and CMV-seronegative.

This clone was seen just once. The gene calls are TRBV28 and TRBJ1-6; maybe TRBD1 (6 bases). This CDR3 has 17 amino acids. CDR1 is MDHEN and CDR2 is SYDVKM in the germline V gene. Between the trimmed V and J ends, which lost 3 bases and 9 bases, there was a span of 21 bases. The CDR3 loop is CASSFPRAGARSSPLHF. The CDR3 nucleotides are TGTGCCAGCAGTTTTCCTCGGGCAGGGGCGCGGAGTTCACCCCTCCACTTT.

This clone was counted a single time. The gene calls are TRBV6-1 and TRBJ1-5; 7 bases agree with TRBD1. CDR3 length equals 15 residues. The germline gives CDR1 MNHNS, CDR2 SASEGT. V trimming: 4 bases; J trimming: 4 bases; junction bases outside the gene matches: 7. The CDR3 coding sequence is TGTGCCAGCAGTGGCAACAGGGGAGTTAATCAGCCCCAGCATTTT. It codes for CASSGNRGVNQPQHF.

This clone was found a few times. This chain uses TRBV9 with TRBJ1-2; TRBD1 might be the D (5 bases). The CDR3 totals 15 residues. Germline V lookup: CDR1 SGDLS, CDR2 YYNGEE. The V end was cut by 4 bases, the J end by 1 base, with 14 bases between. CDR3 amino acids: CASSSTGGGNYGYTF. CDR3 nucleotides: TGTGCCAGCAGCTCGACCGGGGGGGGTAACTATGGCTACACCTTC.

The genes are TRBV7-6 and TRBJ2-3; TRBD2 agrees at 12 bases. Looked up from germline, CDR1 is SGHVS and CDR2 is FNYEAQ. CDR3 length equals 16 residues. V shed 1 base and J 4 bases; nucleotides not matched to a gene: 3. CDR3 loop: CASSLGLAGGADTQYF. As DNA, the CDR3 is TGTGCCAGCAGCTTAGGCCTAGCGGGAGGGGCAGATACGCAGTATTTT.

A few counts support this clone. The chain employs TRBV7-2 and TRBJ2-3; TRBD2 aligns across 9 bases. Germline loops: CDR1 SGHTA, CDR2 FQGNSA. This CDR3 comprises 15 residues. The trim removed 1 base at V and 1 base at J, leaving 0 bases unmatched. The DNA of the CDR3 is TGTGCCAGCAGCTTAGAGCGGGGGGGCACAGATACGCAGTATTTT. It is translated as CASSLERGGTDTQYF.

This chain joins TRBV28 and TRBJ1-1, with 7 bases identical to TRBD1. The junction had 16 bases not matched to a gene; V was cut back by 5 bases and J by 7 bases. The CDR3 consists of 16 residues. The germline V gene has CDR1 MDHEN and CDR2 SYDVKM. DNA for the CDR3: TGTGCCAGCAGTCCATACGAGCCCGACAGGGAGTATGAAGCTTTCTTT. Translating gives CASSPYEPDREYEAFF.

J is TRBJ2-7 and V is TRBV28; D is possibly TRBD2 (6 bases). This CDR3 comprises 12 residues. The germline gives CDR1 MDHEN, CDR2 SYDVKM. Trimming took off 10 bases at V and 0 bases at J, with 10 bases between the two ends. The CDR3 DNA is TGTGCCATGGGGGGAAGCTCCTACGAGCAGTACTTC. As protein: CAMGGSSYEQYF. Filled out from reference TRBV28 and TRBJ2-7, the complete variable domain reads DVKVTQSSRYLVKRTGEKVFLECVQDMDHENMFWYRQDPGLGLRLIYFSYDVKMKEKGDIPEGYSVSREKKERFSLILESASTNQTSMYLCAMGGSSYEQYFGPGTRLTVT.

This clone was seen only a few times. The chain is built from TRBV7-6 and TRBJ2-3; 7 nucleotides line up with TRBD2. J was trimmed by 1 base and V by 5 bases; bases with no gene match: 6. Germline lookup yields CDR1 SGHVS and CDR2 FNYEAQ. The CDR3 contains 15 residues. DNA for the CDR3: TGTGCCAGCAGCCTCGGTAGCGGGCGCACAGATACGCAGTATTTT. This translates into CASSLGSGRTDTQYF.

The V gene is TRBV4-1, the J gene TRBJ2-5, with 10 bases fitting TRBD2. CDR1 is MGHRA, CDR2 YSYEKL, per germline. CDR3 length: 14 amino acids. Germline trimming cut 4 bases from V and 3 bases from J; bases unmatched to any gene: 2. The CDR3 bases are TGCGCCAGCAGCCTCGGACTAGCGGAAGAGACCCAGTACTTC. Residues: CASSLGLAEETQYF.

The J gene is TRBJ2-7, the V gene TRBV10-2, with D possibly matching TRBD2 (7 bases). Trimming removed 7 bases at V and 6 bases at J, with 13 bases between. Germline V CDR1 and CDR2: WSHSY, SAAADI. The CDR3 covers 12 residues. CDR3 in DNA: TGCGCCAGCAACGGGGGGCTGGGCGAGCAGTACTTC. This codes for CASNGGLGEQYF.

The V call is TRBV10-3, the J call TRBJ2-5; 13 bases line up with TRBD2. The J call may be in error: the DNA end matches TRBJ2-7 better. This CDR3 comprises 18 residues. Germline-derived CDR1 and CDR2 are ENHRY and SYGVKD. CDR3 region: CAISGPGLAGPSSYEQYF. In DNA form, the CDR3 reads TGTGCCATCAGTGGACCGGGACTAGCGGGGCCCTCCTCCTACGAGCAGTACTTC.

The V and J genes are TRBV30 and TRBJ2-7; TRBD2 might be the D (6 bases). The CDR3 totals 14 residues. In germline, CDR1 is GTSNPN, CDR2 SVGIG (reference sequence). V lost 3 bases and J lost 0, with 12 bases in between. CDR3 region: CAWSLGGVSYEQYF. The DNA for the CDR3 is TGTGCCTGGAGCCTAGGCGGGGTCTCCTACGAGCAGTACTTC.

The chain combines TRBV5-1 with TRBJ2-1; D is perhaps TRBD1 (6 bases). Germline-derived CDR1 and CDR2 are SGHRS and YFSETQ. The V end was cut by 4 bases, the J end by 2 bases, with 13 bases between. The CDR3 runs to 15 residues. CDR3 in DNA: TGCGCCAGCAGCCCGGACAGTAGAGCCTACAATGAGCAGTTCTTC. It specifies CASSPDSRAYNEQFF.

This clone is medium-sized in the sample. J is TRBJ2-7 and V is TRBV13; D not resolved. Trimming pared 3 bases from V and 4 bases from J, leaving 22 bases between. CDR3 length: 17 amino acids. Germline CDR1 is PRHDT and CDR2 is FYEKMQ (reference sequence). The DNA of the CDR3 is TGTGCCAGCAGCTTGATATCCGGATTAGCCGCCCAATACGAGCAGTACTTC. This translates into CASSLISGLAAQYEQYF. Full variable domain (rest looked up from reference TRBV13 and TRBJ2-7): AAGVIQSPRHLIKEKRETATLKCYPIPRHDTVYWYQQGPGQDPQFLISFYEKMQSDKGSIPDRFSAQQFSDYHSELNMSSLELGDSALYFCASSLISGLAAQYEQYFGPGTRLTVT.